This T cell receptor (beta chain) was identified during a study of T-cell memory formation after mild COVID-19. Turning to the study itself: TCR clusters largely stayed donor specific.

TCRdb reprocessed the 5' RACE reads via MiXCR and lists one record per CDR3 protein. Of fewer than 700,000 distinct CDR3 sequences listed, around 17% were seen once; the top ten hold around 12%. The CDR3 runs 16 residues. Germline CDR1 KGHDR, CDR2 SFDVKD. Trimming removed 4 bases at V and 3 bases at J, with 18 bases between. The sample was PBMCs or a T cell subset sorted from them (not recorded which). The TCR originated in an adult woman who had mild COVID-19 (a few samples of this study predate the infection). Cell type and time point are not known. The chain has TRBV24-1 and TRBJ2-7; D gene unclear. The CDR3 DNA reads TGTGCCACCAGTGACCCGGGTGGGGTGAACAGCTACGAGCAGTACTTC. Translated: CATSDPGGVNSYEQYF.